This is a list of T cell receptor beta chains from one sample in a study of identical twins. TCRdb recomputed calls from the 5' RACE reads with MiXCR, one row per CDR3 protein. This sample yields about 340,000 distinct CDR3 sequences, of which approximately 13% are seen a single time; just over 7% belongs to the top ten. These records were also assigned to another study, of yellow fever vaccine responses in identical twins.

Sequenced: CD8+ T cells sorted from blood. The origin of the receptors is a woman younger than 35 in good health. CDR3s include the opening cysteine and the closing phenylalanine or tryptophan. The order of the fields is CDR3 length, V gene, D gene, J gene, clone size, CDR3 DNA, CDR3 protein. A D gene is named only where the DNA matches it firmly. Expanded clones get a size class; other rows say once, few or many, or leave the size out.

>15|TRBV28|.|TRBJ2-1|few
TGTGCCAGCAGTTTATTGTCGGGACACTACAATGAGCAGTTCTTC
CASSLLSGHYNEQFF
>16|TRBV4-1|.|TRBJ1-1|few
TGCGCCAGCAGCCAACTACCAGGGGCGATGAACACTGAAGCTTTCTTT
CASSQLPGAMNTEAFF
>15|TRBV7-6|.|TRBJ2-1|few
TGTGCCAGCAGCCCCCGGGCGCTACAGTACAATGAGCAGTTCTTC
CASSPRALQYNEQFF
>13|TRBV28|TRBD2|TRBJ2-1|few
TGTGCCACCGGGACTAGCGGGACCGATGAGCAGTTCTTC
CATGTSGTDEQFF
>12|TRBV29-1|TRBD1|TRBJ2-1|few
TGCAGCTCAGGACAGGGCCCCAATGAGCAGTTCTTC
CSSGQGPNEQFF
>16|TRBV9|TRBD1|TRBJ1-2|many
TGTGCCAGCAGCGTCCCCGCGACAGGGCTTAACTATGGCTACACCTTC
CASSVPATGLNYGYTF
>15|TRBV7-9|TRBD1|TRBJ2-3|many
TGTGCCAGCAGCTCAGGACAGGGGAACACAGATACGCAGTATTTT
CASSSGQGNTDTQYF
>14|TRBV11-2|.|TRBJ1-2|few
TGTGCCAGCAGCCATAATGACAGGAACTATGGCTACACCTTC
CASSHNDRNYGYTF
>11|TRBV29-1|.|TRBJ2-5|few
TGCAGCGTTGTGGACTCCCGGGCCCAGTACTTC
CSVVDSRAQYF
>16|TRBV5-6|TRBD1|TRBJ2-1|few
TGTGCCAGCAGCTCATACCGGGACAGGGAAAACAATGAGCAGTTCTTC
CASSSYRDRENNEQFF
>15|TRBV4-1|.|TRBJ2-2|many
TGCGCCAGCAGCCAAGATTCGGCAGACACCGGGGAGCTGTTTTTT
CASSQDSADTGELFF
>15|TRBV24-1|.|TRBJ2-1|.
TGTGCCACCAGTGATTTGAGTGAGCGATACAATGAGCAGTTCTTC
CATSDLSERYNEQFF
>16|TRBV20-1|TRBD2|TRBJ2-7|few
TGCAGTGTTTCGGGGACTAGCGGGAGTGCGTTTTACGAGCAGTACTTC
CSVSGTSGSAFYEQYF
>15|TRBV12-3/TRBV12-4|.|TRBJ1-5|.
TGTGCCAGCAGTTTACCCTCTAGTGGAGGACAGCCCCAGCATTTT
CASSLPSSGGQPQHF
>16|TRBV7-9|.|TRBJ2-3|.
TGTGCCAGCAGCTTACGCGGGGAACTGACGAGGGATACGCAGTATTTT
CASSLRGELTRDTQYF
>16|TRBV6-5|.|TRBJ2-5|.
TGTGCCAGCAGTTACGGTGCAGGGGGGTCCCAAGAGACCCAGTACTTC
CASSYGAGGSQETQYF
>14|TRBV6-5|.|TRBJ2-2|many
TGTGCCAGCAGTTACAGTGGAGACACCGGGGAGCTGTTTTTT
CASSYSGDTGELFF
>13|TRBV29-1|TRBD2|TRBJ2-7|few
TGCAGCGCCCTAGCGGGTAGCTCCTACGAGCAGTACTTC
CSALAGSSYEQYF
>15|TRBV15|TRBD2|TRBJ2-7|few
TGTGCCACCAGCAAACTAGCGGGAGGGCCCGGCGAGCAGTACTTC
CATSKLAGGPGEQYF
>17|TRBV4-1|TRBD2|TRBJ2-1|.
TGCGCCAGCAGCCAAGGACCCCCGGGACTAGCGGGGTCAGGGCAGTTCTTC
CASSQGPPGLAGSGQFF
>17|TRBV11-2|TRBD1|TRBJ1-1|.
TGTGCCAGCAGCTTAGTAGGGCGGACAGGATCGAACACTGAAGCTTTCTTT
CASSLVGRTGSNTEAFF
>14|TRBV28|.|TRBJ1-5|.
TGTGCCAGCAGTTTAAATACAGGAAATCAGCCCCAGCATTTT
CASSLNTGNQPQHF
>14|TRBV19|.|TRBJ1-5|few
TGTGCCAGTAGTAAGGGGGACGGTTATCAGCCCCAGCATTTT
CASSKGDGYQPQHF
>14|TRBV11-3|.|TRBJ2-1|many
TGTGCCAGCCAGCAGGGCAGGGATATTGGTGAGCAGTTCTTC
CASQQGRDIGEQFF
>14|TRBV6-4|.|TRBJ2-2|.
TGTGCCAGCAGTGTTCACGGAAACACCGGGGAGCTGTTTTTT
CASSVHGNTGELFF
>15|TRBV7-8|.|TRBJ1-5|.
TGTGCCAGCAGCTTAGAGGGGGATAGCAATCAGCCCCAGCATTTT
CASSLEGDSNQPQHF
>13|TRBV9|.|TRBJ1-1|many
TGTGCCAGCAGCGGTGGATGGAACACTGAAGCTTTCTTT
CASSGGWNTEAFF
>14|TRBV6-5|.|TRBJ2-1|.
TGTGCCAGCAGTACCGATTGGGAGGATCATGAGCAGTTCTTC
CASSTDWEDHEQFF
>14|TRBV4-1|.|TRBJ2-5|.
TGCGCCAGCAGCCAAAGAAGGGAGCGAGTGGCCCAGTACTTC
CASSQRRERVAQYF
>16|TRBV7-9|TRBD1|TRBJ2-1|few
TGTGCCAGCAGCGGGGACAGGGGGAGCTCCTACAATGAGCAGTTCTTC
CASSGDRGSSYNEQFF
>15|TRBV4-1|TRBD1|TRBJ2-5|many
TGCGCCAGCAGCCTCGACAGGGGAGGACAAGAGACCCAGTACTTC
CASSLDRGGQETQYF
>11|TRBV5-6|.|TRBJ2-1|many
TGTGCCGGAGGTAGGGGGAATGAGCAGTTCTTC
CAGGRGNEQFF
>14|TRBV27|.|TRBJ2-7|few
TGTGCCAGCAACCCGGGACTCAGGGGTAACGAGCAGTACTTC
CASNPGLRGNEQYF
>14|TRBV9|.|TRBJ1-1|few
TGTGCCAGCAGCAAATCGACAGCCGGCACTGAAGCTTTCTTT
CASSKSTAGTEAFF
>15|TRBV5-5|TRBD1|TRBJ2-1|many
TGTGCCAGCAGCTTCCGGGACAGGGGAGGGGGTGAGCAGTTCTTC
CASSFRDRGGGEQFF
>13|TRBV7-8|.|TRBJ2-2|.
TGTGCCAGCAGCGGCAGGGTTGCCGGGGAGCTGTTTTTT
CASSGRVAGELFF
>19|TRBV6-1|.|TRBJ2-5|.
TGTGCCAGCAGTGAAGTCCCCGATCCCGGGGGCACCCTGGGTGAGACCCAGTACTTC
CASSEVPDPGGTLGETQYF
>15|TRBV7-2|TRBD2|TRBJ2-3|few
TGTGCCAGCAGCCCGGGACTAGCGGGGTCTGATACGCAGTATTTT
CASSPGLAGSDTQYF
>14|TRBV5-1|.|TRBJ2-7|many
TGCGCCAGCAGCTTGGTGGGCAGCGGCTACGAGCAGTACTTC
CASSLVGSGYEQYF
>12|TRBV11-2|.|TRBJ2-5|few
TGTGCCAGCAGCGGGGGGTTGGAGACCCAGTACTTC
CASSGGLETQYF
>11|TRBV2|TRBD2|TRBJ2-1|few
TGTGCCAGCAGTGCAGGGCGGGGGGGATTCTTC
CASSAGRGGFF
>17|TRBV20-1|.|TRBJ1-5|.
TGCAGTGCTAGAGACGGCGGTAGAGTTTATAGCAATCAGCCCCAGCATTTT
CSARDGGRVYSNQPQHF